These 29 T cell receptor beta chains came from one sample sequenced in a study of tumor-infiltrating lymphocytes in oesophageal squamous cell carcinoma. In TCRdb, the PCR reads were re-called with MiXCR into one record per CDR3 protein. Seen here are about 9,700 distinct CDR3 sequences, under 70% observed once, and the top ten hold about 25%. The sequencing input was esophageal tumor tissue. The receptors stem from a female donor with esophageal squamous cell carcinoma.

The rearrangement joins TRBV7-9 to TRBJ2-1, with D perhaps matching TRBD1 (6 bases). The V gene lost 6 bases and the J gene lost 0 bases, with 12 bases spanning the gap. The CDR3 extends over 15 amino acids. CDR1 is SEHNR, CDR2 FQNEAQ, per germline (reference sequence). CDR3 DNA sequence: TGTGCCAGCAGGACAAGGGGGAGCTCCTACAATGAGCAGTTCTTC. It specifies CASRTRGSSYNEQFF.

In its sample, this clonotype ranks as medium-sized. This chain connects TRBV5-6 to TRBJ2-1, with 7 bases aligning to TRBD1. Trimming at V came to 4 bases and at J to 4 bases, leaving 8 bases not matched to a gene. The CDR3 is 15 residues long. Looked up from germline, CDR1 is SGHDT and CDR2 is YYEEEE. The CDR3 bases are TGTGCCAGCAGCCACCGGGACAGTTCTTACAATGAGCAGTTCTTC. It yields the protein CASSHRDSSYNEQFF.

The chain has TRBV7-9 and TRBJ2-6; 10 positions agree with TRBD2. The J call is in doubt because the DNA end fits TRBJ2-7 better. Germline values: CDR1 SEHNR, CDR2 FQNEAQ (reference sequence). This CDR3 has 15 residues. DNA for the CDR3: TGTGCCAGCAGCCGTCTAGCGGGAGAAAACGGTGAGCAGTACTTC. Translating it yields CASSRLAGENGEQYF.

V gene TRBV7-2 combines with J gene TRBJ2-3; TRBD2 is a possible D gene (6 bases). The J call may be wrong; the DNA end is better matched by TRBJ2-5. The CDR3 runs 15 residues. Germline lookup yields CDR1 SGHTA and CDR2 FQGNSA. CDR3 residues: CASSGGPEPQETQYF. For the CDR3, the DNA is TGTGCCAGCAGCGGAGGGCCAGAACCTCAAGAGACCCAGTACTTC.

The sample holds a few counts of this clonotype. The chain joins TRBV7-2 to TRBJ2-5; TRBD1 aligns across 8 bases. Germline assignment: CDR1 SGHTA and CDR2 FQGNSA. J lost 2 bases, V lost 5 bases, and 4 bases had no gene match. The CDR3 length is 14 residues. CDR3 region: CASSRDRTQETQYF. In DNA, the CDR3 is TGTGCCAGCAGCCGGGACAGGACACAAGAGACCCAGTACTTC.

As concerns this clonotype: The final CDR3 position lacks the conserved phenylalanine or tryptophan, pointing to a likely read error. The DNA is left out, because the CDR3 cannot be placed on it with certainty; the CDR3 is given as TCRdb lists it. CDR3 loop: CASSLMGDKNIQYFGA. This chain joins TRBV7-4 and TRBJ2-6; the D call in the table, TRBD1, was not verified against the DNA. CDR1 and CDR2 from the germline V gene are SGHVT and SQSDAQ. The CDR3 adds up to 16 amino acids, both ends counted.

J is TRBJ2-1 and V is TRBV7-3, with TRBD2 matching 11 bases. Trimming at V came to 5 bases and at J to 9 bases, leaving 9 bases not matched to a gene. Germline V gene sequence: CDR1 SGHTA, CDR2 FQGTGA. The CDR3 is made up of 15 amino acids. The CDR3 nucleotides read TGTGCCAGCAGCCCTCAACTTACTAGCGGGGGTGAGCAGTTCTTC. Protein sequence: CASSPQLTSGGEQFF. Full variable domain (rest looked up from reference TRBV7-3 and TRBJ2-1): GAGVSQTPSNKVTEKGKYVELRCDPISGHTALYWYRQSLGQGPEFLIYFQGTGAADDSGLPNDRFFAVRPEGSVSTLKIQRTERGDSAVYLCASSPQLTSGGEQFFGPGTRLTVL.

Details on this clonotype: The conserved closing phenylalanine or tryptophan is absent in this CDR3, likely reflecting a read error. The DNA is left out, because the CDR3 cannot be placed on it with certainty; the CDR3 is given as TCRdb lists it. This sequence joins TRBV7-4 and TRBJ2-7; whether TRBD1, the table's D call, matches the DNA was not checked. From its first to its last residue, the CDR3 has 15 amino acids. CDR1 SGHVT and CDR2 SQSDAQ come from the germline V gene. This CDR3 reads CASGQGGNYGYTFGS.

The chain has TRBV27 and TRBJ2-5; the D gene is possibly TRBD1 (5 bases). The CDR3 has 14 amino acids. The germline V gene encodes CDR1 MNHEY and CDR2 SMNVEV (reference sequence). Deletions cut 3 bases from V and 1 base from J, with 9 bases between. The CDR3 sequence is CASSLTVPQETQYF. In DNA, the CDR3 is TGTGCCAGCAGTTTGACAGTGCCCCAAGAGACCCAGTACTTC.

By sample share, this clonotype is hyperexpanded. This chain joins TRBV7-8 and TRBJ2-1; TRBD1 matches 8 bases. This CDR3 region has 16 residues. V lost 6 bases, J lost 0 bases, and 7 bases stayed unmatched. CDR1 and CDR2 from the germline V gene are SGHVS and FQNEAQ. CDR3 DNA sequence: TGTGCCAGCAGACCCCGAACAGGGGGCTCCTACAATGAGCAGTTCTTC. The encoded protein is CASRPRTGGSYNEQFF.

The chain has TRBV11-2 and TRBJ2-5; 9 nucleotides line up with TRBD1. The DNA end favors TRBJ2-7, so the J call may be wrong. Germline CDR1 and CDR2: SGHAT and FQNNGV. The CDR3 totals 13 residues. The CDR3 DNA follows: TGTGCCAGCAGCTGGGACAGGGTCTACGAGCAGTACTTC. Its protein product is CASSWDRVYEQYF.

The chain uses TRBV12-1 and TRBJ1-4. TRBV12-1 is a pseudogene segment. This CDR3 has 16 amino acids. CDR3: CASSFDLDGAYEKLFF. CDR3 DNA sequence: TGTGCCAGCAGCTTTGATTTGGACGGAGCCTATGAAAAACTGTTTTTT.

The CDR3 region is CASSLAVGDRGNDEQYF. In nucleotides, the CDR3 is TGTGCCAGCAGCTTAGCGGTAGGGGACAGGGGTAACGACGAGCAGTACTTC. The chain recombines TRBV7-6 with TRBJ2-6; 10 bases line up with TRBD1. The last part of the DNA fits TRBJ2-7 better; the J call may be wrong. The V gene's germline CDR1 is SGHVS and CDR2 FNYEAQ. The CDR3 contains 17 residues.

The V call is TRBV7-8, the J call TRBJ2-3, with a possible D match to TRBD2 (5 bases). The CDR3 has 13 amino acids. The V end was cut by 5 bases, the J end by 3 bases, with 9 bases between. CDR1 is SGHVS and CDR2 is FQNEAQ in the germline V gene. The CDR3 here is CASSTLGTDTQYF. The CDR3 DNA is TGTGCCAGCAGCACACTAGGGACAGATACGCAGTATTTT.

This rearrangement joins TRBV28 to TRBJ2-1; D might be TRBD1 (6 bases). The CDR3 loop spans 13 amino acids. Trimming stripped 6 bases from V and 5 bases from J, with 11 bases between. Germline-derived CDR1 and CDR2 are MDHEN and SYDVKM. In DNA form, the CDR3 reads TGTGCCAGCAGGACAGGTTTTAACAATGAGCAGTTCTTC. It encodes CASRTGFNNEQFF.

This chain joins TRBV7-3 and TRBJ2-1, with D perhaps matching TRBD1 (5 bases). V lost 2 bases to trimming and J lost 0 bases, with 8 bases between them. Germline CDR1 is SGHTA and CDR2 is FQGTGA. The CDR3 sequence is 15 residues long. The CDR3 here is CASSLGATSYNEQFF. The DNA of the CDR3 is TGTGCCAGCAGCTTAGGGGCGACCTCCTACAATGAGCAGTTCTTC.

The rearrangement joins TRBV7-2 to TRBJ1-1, with D possibly TRBD1 on 5 matching bases. The CDR3 runs 17 residues. In germline, CDR1 is SGHTA, CDR2 FQGNSA. Trimming removed 2 bases at V and 5 bases at J, with 21 bases between. CDR3 region: CASSLSGRTQIWTEAFF. The CDR3 region has the DNA TGTGCCAGCAGCTTAAGCGGGCGGACACAAATCTGGACTGAAGCTTTCTTT.

V and J are TRBV12-3 or TRBV12-4 and TRBJ2-7; 7 nucleotides line up with TRBD2. The J call may not be correct, given that the DNA end is closer to TRBJ2-1. The CDR3 contains 14 residues. CDR3 sequence: CASSAWGGVRKQFF. The CDR3 nucleotides read TGTGCCAGCAGTGCTTGGGGGGGAGTTCGGAAGCAGTTCTTC.

The chain recombines TRBV28 with TRBJ2-7; TRBD1 is a possible D gene (6 bases). TRBJ2-1 matches the DNA end more closely, so the J call is doubtful. The CDR3 length is 15 residues. Germline assignment: CDR1 MDHEN and CDR2 SYDVKM. Written as DNA, the CDR3 is TGTGCCAGCAGTTTAAACCCGGGGACAAGTGATGAGCAGTTCTTC. This sequence encodes CASSLNPGTSDEQFF.

V usage is TRBV7-3 and J usage is TRBJ2-6, with D possibly called TRBD1 or TRBD2 (5 bases each). Germline V gene lookup returns CDR1 SGHTA and CDR2 FQGTGA. The CDR3 is 19 residues long. Trimming cost V 2 bases and J 0 bases, with 17 bases left between them. The CDR3 nucleotides read TGTGCCAGCAGCTTATCCATAGGGGAGCAGATCTCTGGGGCCAACGTCCTGACTTTC. It yields the protein CASSLSIGEQISGANVLTF. Together with reference TRBV7-3 and TRBJ2-6, the CDR3 gives the full variable domain: GAGVSQTPSNKVTEKGKYVELRCDPISGHTALYWYRQSLGQGPEFLIYFQGTGAADDSGLPNDRFFAVRPEGSVSTLKIQRTERGDSAVYLCASSLSIGEQISGANVLTFGAGSRLTVL.

The V call is TRBV7-6, the J call TRBJ2-7; 8 nucleotides match TRBD1. TRBJ2-5 matches the DNA end more closely, so the J call is doubtful. The CDR3 length is 14 residues. The germline V gene encodes CDR1 SGHVS and CDR2 FNYEAQ. This chain's CDR3 is CASSVTGVGETQYF. CDR3 nucleotides: TGTGCCAGCAGCGTGACAGGGGTGGGGGAGACCCAGTACTTC.

The chain combines TRBV7-8 with TRBJ2-1; 7 bases match TRBD1. J lost 6 bases, V lost 5 bases, and 13 bases had no gene match. Germline V gene sequence: CDR1 SGHVS, CDR2 FQNEAQ. The CDR3 runs to 16 residues. As DNA, the CDR3 is TGTGCCAGCAGCGCCCCCGGGACAGTCCACCTCAATGAGCAGTTCTTC. Translated, it gives CASSAPGTVHLNEQFF.

V is TRBV10-3 and J is TRBJ2-7, with 16 nucleotides matching TRBD2. The J call may be in error: the DNA end matches TRBJ2-5 better. Germline-derived CDR1 and CDR2 are ENHRY and SYGVKD. The CDR3 is made up of 17 amino acids. CDR3 sequence: CAISDGTSGRAGETQYF. The CDR3 nucleotides are TGTGCCATCAGTGATGGGACTAGCGGGAGGGCCGGCGAGACCCAGTACTTC.

This clonotype was picked up a small number of times. This rearrangement joins TRBV7-2 to TRBJ2-3; 9 bases agree with TRBD1. The CDR3 extends over 16 amino acids. V lost 5 bases and J lost 7; bases outside the gene matches: 13. Looked up from germline, CDR1 is SGHTA and CDR2 is FQGNSA. The CDR3 region is CASSRDHGTGLYTQYF. The CDR3 bases are TGTGCCAGCAGCAGGGACCACGGGACAGGGTTGTATACGCAGTATTTT. The full variable domain, in which reference TRBV7-2 and TRBJ2-3 provide the parts outside the CDR3, is GAGVSQSPSNKVTEKGKDVELRCDPISGHTALYWYRQSLGQGLEFLIYFQGNSAPDKSGLPSDRFSAERTGGSVSTLTIQRTQQEDSAVYLCASSRDHGTGLYTQYFGPGTRLTVL.

The count of this clonotype is one. The chain carries TRBV7-6 and TRBJ1-1; D not resolved. This CDR3 spans 15 amino acids. Per germline, CDR1 SGHVS and CDR2 FNYEAQ. The ends were cut back, 5 bases at V and 1 base at J, with 14 bases in the middle. CDR3 bases: TGTGCCAGCAGCCGAGCCCCAATAACGAACACTGAAGCTTTCTTT. This sequence encodes CASSRAPITNTEAFF.

The chain carries TRBV7-3 and TRBJ2-5; D gene ambiguous. The DNA matches TRBJ2-7 better at its end, which makes the J call doubtful. CDR3 size: 14 residues. The V gene's germline CDR1 is SGHTA and CDR2 FQGTGA. This chain's CDR3 is CASSFGGQAYEQYF. CDR3 coding DNA: TGTGCCAGCAGCTTCGGCGGCCAAGCCTACGAGCAGTACTTC.

This clonotype was found a few times. This chain uses TRBV7-2 with TRBJ2-3; a weak D match, TRBD2 (6 bases). CDR3 size: 16 residues. Germline assignment: CDR1 SGHTA and CDR2 FQGNSA. Between the trimmed V and J ends, which lost 5 bases and 0 bases, there was a span of 15 bases. The CDR3 region has the DNA TGTGCCAGCAGCAATAATGGGAGGTTGAGCACAGATACGCAGTATTTT. It yields the protein CASSNNGRLSTDTQYF.

This chain joins TRBV6-1 and TRBJ2-5, with D unresolved. V shed 5 bases and J shed 3 bases, with 10 bases lying between them. The CDR3 loop spans 13 amino acids. Germline CDR1 and CDR2: MNHNS and SASEGT. CDR3 amino acids: CASSYGRKETQYF. CDR3 DNA sequence: TGTGCCAGCAGTTACGGGCGGAAAGAGACCCAGTACTTC.

This clonotype turned up a few times. The rearrangement uses TRBV5-1 and TRBJ1-1, with D possibly being TRBD1 (5 bases). The CDR3 sequence is 14 residues long. The germline V gene has CDR1 SGHRS and CDR2 YFSETQ. V was trimmed by 0 bases and J by 1 base, leaving 7 bases between them. The CDR3 loop reads CASSLGDGNTEAFF. The CDR3 DNA reads TGCGCCAGCAGCTTGGGGGACGGGAACACTGAAGCTTTCTTT.